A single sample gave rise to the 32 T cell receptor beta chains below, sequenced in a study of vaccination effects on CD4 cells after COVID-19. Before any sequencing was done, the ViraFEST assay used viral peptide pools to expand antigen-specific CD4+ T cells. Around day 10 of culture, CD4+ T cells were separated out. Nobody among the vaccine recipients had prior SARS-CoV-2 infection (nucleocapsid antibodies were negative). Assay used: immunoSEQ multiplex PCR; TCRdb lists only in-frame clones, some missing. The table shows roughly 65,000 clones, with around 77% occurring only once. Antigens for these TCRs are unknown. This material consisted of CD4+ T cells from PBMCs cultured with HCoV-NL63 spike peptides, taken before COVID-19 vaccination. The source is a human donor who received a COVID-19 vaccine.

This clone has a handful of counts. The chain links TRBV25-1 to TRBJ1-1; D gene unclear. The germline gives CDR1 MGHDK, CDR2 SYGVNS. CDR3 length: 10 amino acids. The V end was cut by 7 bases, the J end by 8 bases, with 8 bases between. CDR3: CASTGREAFF. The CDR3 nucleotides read TGTGCCAGCACCGGGAGGGAAGCTTTCTTT. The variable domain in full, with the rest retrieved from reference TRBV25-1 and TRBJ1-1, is EADIYQTPRYLVIGTGKKITLECSQTMGHDKMYWYQQDPGMELHLIHYSYGVNSTEKGDLSSESTVSRIRTEHFPLTLESARPSHTSQYLCASTGREAFFGQGTRLTVV.

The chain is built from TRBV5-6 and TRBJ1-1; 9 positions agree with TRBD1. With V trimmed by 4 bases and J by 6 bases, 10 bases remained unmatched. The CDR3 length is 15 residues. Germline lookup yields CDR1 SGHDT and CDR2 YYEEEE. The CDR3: CASSRIGQGNPEAFF. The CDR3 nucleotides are TGTGCCAGCAGCAGGATCGGACAGGGGAATCCTGAAGCTTTCTTT.

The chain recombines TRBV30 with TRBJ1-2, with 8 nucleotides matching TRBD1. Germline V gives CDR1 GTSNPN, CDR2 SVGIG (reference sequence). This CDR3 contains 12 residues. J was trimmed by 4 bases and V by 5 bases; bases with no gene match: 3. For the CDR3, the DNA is TGTGCCTGGGGACAGGGAGGCTATGGCTACACCTTC. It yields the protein CAWGQGGYGYTF. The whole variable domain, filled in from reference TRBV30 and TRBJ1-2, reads SQTIHQWPATLVQPVGSPLSLECTVEGTSNPNLYWYRQAAGRGLQLLFYSVGIGQISSEVPQNLSASRPQDRQFILSSKKLLLSDSGFYLCAWGQGGYGYTFGSGTRLTVV.

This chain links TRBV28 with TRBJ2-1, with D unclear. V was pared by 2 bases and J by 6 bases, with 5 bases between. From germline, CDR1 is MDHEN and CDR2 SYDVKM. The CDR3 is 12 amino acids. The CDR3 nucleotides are TGTGCCAGCAGTTTAAGTGGCAATGAGCAGTTCTTC. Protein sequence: CASSLSGNEQFF.

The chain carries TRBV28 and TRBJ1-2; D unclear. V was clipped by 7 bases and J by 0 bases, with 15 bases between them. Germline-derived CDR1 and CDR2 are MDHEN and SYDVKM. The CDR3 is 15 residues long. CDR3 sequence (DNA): TGTGCCAGCATCTCCCGTGGGGAAGCTAACTATGGCTACACCTTC. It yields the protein CASISRGEANYGYTF.

The CDR3 nucleotides are TGTGCCATCAGGGCGGGGACAGGGCAAAACCGGGGGAACACTGAAGCTTTCTTT. This gives the protein CAIRAGTGQNRGNTEAFF. The chain carries TRBV10-3 and TRBJ1-1, with 9 bases lining up with TRBD1. This CDR3 comprises 18 residues. The germline V gene encodes CDR1 ENHRY and CDR2 SYGVKD. V shed 6 bases, J shed 1 base, and the junction held 15 bases outside the gene matches.

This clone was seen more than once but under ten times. The CDR3 loop is CASSLEDVNTEAFF. The CDR3 bases are TGCGCCAGCAGCTTGGAGGACGTGAACACTGAAGCTTTCTTT. The chain employs TRBV5-1 and TRBJ1-1; no definite D call. The CDR3 is made up of 14 amino acids. Germline V lookup: CDR1 SGHRS, CDR2 YFSETQ. With 0 bases removed from V and 0 bases from J, the gap between germline ends came to 6 bases.

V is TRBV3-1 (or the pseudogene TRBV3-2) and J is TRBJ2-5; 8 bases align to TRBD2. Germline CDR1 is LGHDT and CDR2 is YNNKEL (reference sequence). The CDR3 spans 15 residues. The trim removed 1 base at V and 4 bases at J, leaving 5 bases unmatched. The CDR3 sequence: CASSQVGGAGETQYF. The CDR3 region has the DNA TGTGCCAGCAGCCAAGTCGGGGGGGCCGGAGAGACCCAGTACTTC.

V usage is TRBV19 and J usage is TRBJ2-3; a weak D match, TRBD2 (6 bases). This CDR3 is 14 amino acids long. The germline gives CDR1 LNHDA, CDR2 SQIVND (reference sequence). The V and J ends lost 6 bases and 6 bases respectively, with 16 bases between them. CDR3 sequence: CASSSGDFRDTQYF. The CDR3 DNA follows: TGTGCCAGTAGCTCCGGGGACTTTCGGGATACGCAGTATTTT.

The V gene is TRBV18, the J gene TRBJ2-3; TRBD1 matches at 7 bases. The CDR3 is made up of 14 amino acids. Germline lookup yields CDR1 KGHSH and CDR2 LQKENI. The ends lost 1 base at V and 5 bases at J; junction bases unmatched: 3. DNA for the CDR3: TGTGCCAGCTCACCACGGGACAGACTAGATACGCAGTATTTT. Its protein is CASSPRDRLDTQYF. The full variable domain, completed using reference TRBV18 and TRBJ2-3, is NAGVMQNPRHLVRRRGQEARLRCSPMKGHSHVYWYRQLPEEGLKFMVYLQKENIIDESGMPKERFSAEFPKEGPSILRIQQVVRGDSAAYFCASSPRDRLDTQYFGPGTRLTVL.

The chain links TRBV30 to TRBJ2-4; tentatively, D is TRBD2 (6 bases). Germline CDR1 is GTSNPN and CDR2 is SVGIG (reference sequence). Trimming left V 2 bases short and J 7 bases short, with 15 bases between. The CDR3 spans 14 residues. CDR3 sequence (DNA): TGTGCCTGGAGTTTAACCGGGGGACGGAACATTCAGTACTTC. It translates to CAWSLTGGRNIQYF.

The CDR3 here is CASSLEPGGSNEKLFF. In DNA form, the CDR3 reads TGTGCCAGCAGCTTGGAGCCGGGAGGGAGTAATGAAAAACTGTTTTTT. The chain has TRBV5-4 and TRBJ1-4; D remains unclear. The germline gives CDR1 SGHNT, CDR2 YYREEE (reference sequence). This CDR3 region has 16 residues. V gave up 0 bases and J gave up 4 bases, with 13 bases separating them.

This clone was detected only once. The CDR3 DNA reads as TGTGCCAGCGTTAGGACCGGGGGCAAGAACACTGAAGCTTTCTTT. Its translation: CASVRTGGKNTEAFF. V is TRBV7-9 and J is TRBJ1-1; tentatively, D is TRBD1 (6 bases). Germline V lookup: CDR1 SEHNR, CDR2 FQNEAQ (reference sequence). The V gene lost 8 bases and the J gene lost 1 base, with 17 bases spanning the gap. The CDR3 is made up of 15 amino acids.

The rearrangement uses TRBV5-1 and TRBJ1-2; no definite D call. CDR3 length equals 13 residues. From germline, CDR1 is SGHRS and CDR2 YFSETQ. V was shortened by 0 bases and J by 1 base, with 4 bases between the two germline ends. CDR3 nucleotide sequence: TGCGCCAGCAGCTTGGACGTTAACTATGGCTACACCTTC. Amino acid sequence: CASSLDVNYGYTF.

CDR3 protein: CASSWQETQYF. CDR3 coding DNA: TGCGCCAGCAGCTGGCAAGAGACCCAGTACTTC. This rearrangement joins TRBV5-1 to TRBJ2-5; the D is unclear. In germline, CDR1 is SGHRS, CDR2 YFSETQ. The CDR3 loop spans 11 amino acids. Between the trimmed V and J ends, which lost 3 bases and 2 bases, there was a span of 2 bases.

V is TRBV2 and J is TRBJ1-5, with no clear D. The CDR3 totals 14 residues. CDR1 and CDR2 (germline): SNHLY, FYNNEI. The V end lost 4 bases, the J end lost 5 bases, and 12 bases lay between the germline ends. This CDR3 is CASSVGQSYQPQHF. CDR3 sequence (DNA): TGTGCCAGCAGTGTCGGTCAGTCGTATCAGCCCCAGCATTTT.

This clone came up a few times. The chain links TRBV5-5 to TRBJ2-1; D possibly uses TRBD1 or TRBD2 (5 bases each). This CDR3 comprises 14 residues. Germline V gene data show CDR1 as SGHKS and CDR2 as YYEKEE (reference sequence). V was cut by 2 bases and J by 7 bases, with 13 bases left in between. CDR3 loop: CASSFVGPANEQFF. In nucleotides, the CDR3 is TGTGCCAGCAGCTTTGTGGGACCCGCAAATGAGCAGTTCTTC. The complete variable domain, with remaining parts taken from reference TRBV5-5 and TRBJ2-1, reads DAGVTQSPTHLIKTRGQQVTLRCSPISGHKSVSWYQQVLGQGPQFIFQYYEKEERGRGNFPDRFSARQFPNYSSELNVNALLLGDSALYLCASSFVGPANEQFFGPGTRLTVL.

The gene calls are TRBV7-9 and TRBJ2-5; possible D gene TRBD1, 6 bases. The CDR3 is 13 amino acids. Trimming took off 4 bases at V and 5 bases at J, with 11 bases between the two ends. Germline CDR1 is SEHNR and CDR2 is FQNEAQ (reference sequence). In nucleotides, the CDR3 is TGTGCCAGCAGCTCAACAGGGCAGGAGACCCAGTACTTC. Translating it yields CASSSTGQETQYF.

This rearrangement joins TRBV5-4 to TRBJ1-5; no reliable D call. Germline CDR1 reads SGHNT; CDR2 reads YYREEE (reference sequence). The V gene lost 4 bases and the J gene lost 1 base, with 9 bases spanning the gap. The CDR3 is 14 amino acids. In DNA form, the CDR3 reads TGTGCCAGCAGCCGTTTCGGGAGCAATCAGCCCCAGCATTTT. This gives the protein CASSRFGSNQPQHF.

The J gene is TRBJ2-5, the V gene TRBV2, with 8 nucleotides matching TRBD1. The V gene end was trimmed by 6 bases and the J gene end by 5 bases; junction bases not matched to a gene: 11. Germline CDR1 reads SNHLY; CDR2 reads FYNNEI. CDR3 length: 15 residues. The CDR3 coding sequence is TGTGCCAGCAGAGCAGGGGGCGCGAGAATGGAGACCCAGTACTTC. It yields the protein CASRAGGARMETQYF.

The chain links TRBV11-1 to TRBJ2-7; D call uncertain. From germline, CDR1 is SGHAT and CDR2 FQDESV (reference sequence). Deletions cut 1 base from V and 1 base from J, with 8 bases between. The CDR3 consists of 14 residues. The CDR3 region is CASSLDPESYEQYV. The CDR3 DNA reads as TGTGCCAGCAGCTTAGATCCGGAATCCTACGAGCAGTACGTC.

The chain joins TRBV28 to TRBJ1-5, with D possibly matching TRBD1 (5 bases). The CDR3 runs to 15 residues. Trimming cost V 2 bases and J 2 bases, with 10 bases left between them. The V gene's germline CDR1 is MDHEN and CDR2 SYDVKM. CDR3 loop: CASSLRGEGNQPQHF. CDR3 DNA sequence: TGTGCCAGCAGTTTAAGGGGAGAGGGCAATCAGCCCCAGCATTTT.

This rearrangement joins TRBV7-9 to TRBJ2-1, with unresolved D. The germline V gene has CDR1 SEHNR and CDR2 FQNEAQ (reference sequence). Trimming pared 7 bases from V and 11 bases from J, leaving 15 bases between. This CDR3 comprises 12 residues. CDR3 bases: TGTGCCAGCATCCCGGGCCCAGGAAAGCAGTTCTTC. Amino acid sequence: CASIPGPGKQFF.

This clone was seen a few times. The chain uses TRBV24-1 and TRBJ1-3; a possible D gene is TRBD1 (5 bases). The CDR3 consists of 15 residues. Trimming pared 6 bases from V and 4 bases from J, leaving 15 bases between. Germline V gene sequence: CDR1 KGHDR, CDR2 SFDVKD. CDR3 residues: CATSKGLGLGNTIYF. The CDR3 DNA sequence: TGTGCCACCAGTAAGGGGCTCGGACTCGGAAACACCATATATTTT.

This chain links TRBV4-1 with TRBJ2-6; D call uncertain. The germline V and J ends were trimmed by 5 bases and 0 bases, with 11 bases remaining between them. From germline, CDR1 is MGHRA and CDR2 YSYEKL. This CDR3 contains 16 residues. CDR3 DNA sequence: TGCGCCAGCAGCGTAAGCTCGGTCTCTGGGGCCAACGTCCTGACTTTC. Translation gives CASSVSSVSGANVLTF.

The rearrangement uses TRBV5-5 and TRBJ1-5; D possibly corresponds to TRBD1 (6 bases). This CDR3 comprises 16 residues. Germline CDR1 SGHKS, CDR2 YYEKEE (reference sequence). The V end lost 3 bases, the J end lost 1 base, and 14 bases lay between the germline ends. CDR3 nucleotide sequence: TGTGCCAGCAGCTCGGGACACGGACAAAGCAATCAGCCCCAGCATTTT. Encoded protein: CASSSGHGQSNQPQHF.

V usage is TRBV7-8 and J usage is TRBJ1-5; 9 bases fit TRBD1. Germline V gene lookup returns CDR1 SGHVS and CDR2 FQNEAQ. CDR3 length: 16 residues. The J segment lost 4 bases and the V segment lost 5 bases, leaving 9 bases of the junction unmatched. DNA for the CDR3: TGTGCCAGCAGCCTGCACCGGGACAGGGAAAATCAGCCCCAGCATTTT. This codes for CASSLHRDRENQPQHF.

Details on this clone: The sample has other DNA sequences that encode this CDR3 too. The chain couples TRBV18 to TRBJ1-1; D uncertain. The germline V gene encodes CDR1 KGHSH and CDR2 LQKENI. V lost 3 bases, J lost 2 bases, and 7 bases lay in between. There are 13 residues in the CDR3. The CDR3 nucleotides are TGTGCCAGCTCACCGGGTGGAAACACTGAAGCTTTCTTT. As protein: CASSPGGNTEAFF.

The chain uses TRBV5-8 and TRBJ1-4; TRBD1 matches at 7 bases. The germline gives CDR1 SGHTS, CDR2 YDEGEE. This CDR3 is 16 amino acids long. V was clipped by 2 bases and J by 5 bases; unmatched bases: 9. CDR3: CASSLKPGTVNEKLFF. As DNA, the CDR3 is TGTGCCAGCAGCTTAAAACCCGGGACAGTAAATGAAAAACTGTTTTTT. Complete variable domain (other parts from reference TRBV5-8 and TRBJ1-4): EAGVTQSPTHLIKTRGQQATLRCSPISGHTSVYWYQQALGLGLQFLLWYDEGEERNRGNFPPRFSGRQFPNYSSELNVNALELEDSALYLCASSLKPGTVNEKLFFGSGTQLSVL.

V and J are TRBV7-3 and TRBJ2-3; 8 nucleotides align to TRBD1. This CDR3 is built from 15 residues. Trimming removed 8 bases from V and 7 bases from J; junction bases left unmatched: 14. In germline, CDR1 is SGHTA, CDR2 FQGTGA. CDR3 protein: CASSREAGGINTQYF. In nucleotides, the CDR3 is TGTGCCAGCTCAAGAGAGGCAGGGGGCATTAATACGCAGTATTTT.

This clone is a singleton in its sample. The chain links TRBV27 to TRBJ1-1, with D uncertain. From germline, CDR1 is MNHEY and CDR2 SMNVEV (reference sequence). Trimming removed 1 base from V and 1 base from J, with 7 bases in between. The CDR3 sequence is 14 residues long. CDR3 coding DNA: TGTGCCAGCAGTTTATTACCAGGGAACACTGAAGCTTTCTTT. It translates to CASSLLPGNTEAFF.

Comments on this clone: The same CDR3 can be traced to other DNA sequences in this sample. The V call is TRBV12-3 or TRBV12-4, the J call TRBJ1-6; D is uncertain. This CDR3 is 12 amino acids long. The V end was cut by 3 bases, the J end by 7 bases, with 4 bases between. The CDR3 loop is CASSFGNSPLHF. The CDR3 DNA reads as TGTGCCAGCAGTTTCGGAAATTCACCCCTCCACTTT.